The text below deals with one T cell receptor beta chain. Its antigen is as yet unknown. V lost 6 bases to trimming and J lost 2 bases; unmatched junction nucleotides: 11. The CDR3 totals 18 residues. Germline V gene lookup returns CDR1 SNHLY and CDR2 FYNNEI. This entry belongs to a study of cytomegalovirus exposure and HLA in healthy donors. Study background: The Caucasian-associated ancestry cluster held 80% to 90% of 300 to 500 genotyped donors.

It was with 60 Vbeta and 13 Jbeta primers that the PCR ran. Assay used: immunoSEQ multiplex PCR; TCRdb lists only in-frame clones, some missing. The table shows about 200,000 clones, with 79% occurring only once. General study findings and limits: Cytomegalovirus association was listed for approximately 150 TCR beta chains.

This receptor was obtained from a girl between 5 and 17 years old in good health and CMV-seropositive. Sequenced: PBMCs. The rearrangement joins TRBV2 to TRBJ2-3; TRBD2 agrees at 13 bases. CDR3 sequence: CASRATTGLAGATDTQYF. For the CDR3, the DNA is TGTGCCAGCAGGGCAACGACTGGACTAGCGGGGGCCACAGATACGCAGTATTTT. The whole variable domain, remainder taken from reference TRBV2 and TRBJ2-3, is EPEVTQTPSHQVTQMGQEVILRCVPISNHLYFYWYRQILGQKVEFLVSFYNNEISEKSEIFDDQFSVERPDGSNFTLKIRSTKLEDSAMYFCASRATTGLAGATDTQYFGPGTRLTVL.